This TCR beta chain was found in a study of OX40 agonist ivuxolimab in advanced cancers. The V segment lost 4 bases and the J segment 9 bases; nucleotides outside the gene matches: 11. The CDR3 is 15 residues long. Germline values: CDR1 SGHTS, CDR2 YDEGEE. Measured with immunoSEQ multiplex PCR; TCRdb has only the in-frame clones, and not every one. The sample lists tens of thousands of clones; about 88% were seen once. The origin of this receptor is an adult with an advanced solid tumor such as melanoma, head and neck, liver or kidney cancer. The material was CD4+ or CD8+ T cells sorted from blood, obtained in a trial of the OX40 agonist ivuxolimab. The chain has TRBV5-8 and TRBJ2-1, with 9 bases lining up with TRBD1. CDR3 region: CASSNNRGRLGEQFF. CDR3 DNA: TGTGCCAGCAGCAACAACAGGGGGCGTTTAGGTGAGCAGTTCTTC.